This T cell receptor (beta chain) was identified in a study of T cells in tuberculosis. Produced via immunoSEQ multiplex PCR; TCRdb's table is partial and in-frame only. The table records under 40,000 clones, roughly 94% of them present only once. This TCR derives from a donor aged 10-29 years with latent tuberculosis or without tuberculosis infection. The sequencing sample was made of PBMCs.

CDR3 sequence (DNA): TGTGCCAGCAGTTACTCTGTGGCAGACACTGAAGCTTTCTTT. Protein: CASSYSVADTEAFF. The chain uses TRBV6-5 and TRBJ1-1; D gene unclear. V was trimmed by 0 bases and J by 3 bases, leaving 8 bases between them. The CDR3 sequence is 14 residues long. From germline, CDR1 is MNHEY and CDR2 SVGAGI.